This entry describes one TCR beta chain. This sample was included in a study of cytomegalovirus exposure and HLA in healthy donors. Unrecorded immune exposure was likely among donors, who were nominally healthy when sampled. This CDR3 has 15 residues. With 3 bases removed from V and 4 bases from J, the gap between germline ends came to 15 bases. CDR1 LNHDA and CDR2 SQIVND come from the germline V gene (reference sequence). 13 Jbeta primers and 60 Vbeta primers were used for the PCR. TCRdb's table, derived via immunoSEQ multiplex PCR, lists solely in-frame clones and lacks some. In the table there are around 100,000 clones, around three quarters of which are singletons.

Specimen: PBMCs. The chain joins TRBV19 to TRBJ2-5; maybe TRBD1 (7 bases). This clonotype was sampled from a man aged 50 to 60 in good health and CMV-seropositive. CDR3 loop: CASSIGGTVAETQYF. In DNA, the CDR3 is TGTGCCAGTAGTATTGGCGGGACAGTAGCAGAGACCCAGTACTTC.